This T cell receptor (beta chain) was sequenced in a study of T cell responses to AZD1222 COVID-19 vaccine. This CDR3 is 13 amino acids long. Germline CDR1 is ENHRY and CDR2 is SYGVKD. With 6 bases removed from V and 5 bases from J, the gap between germline ends came to 13 bases. The protocol was immunoSEQ multiplex PCR, while the TCRdb copy is restricted to in-frame clones and leaves out a portion. The table includes roughly 120,000 clones, around 83% detected once. Sequenced here: peripheral blood, sampled 28 days after the second AZD1222 dose. This receptor was taken from an adult who received the AZD1222 COVID-19 vaccine. This sequence joins TRBV10-3 and TRBJ1-2, with TRBD1 as a possible D gene (6 bases). In DNA, the CDR3 is TGTGCCATCAGAAAGACAGGCCCATATGGCTACACCTTC. Protein product: CAIRKTGPYGYTF.